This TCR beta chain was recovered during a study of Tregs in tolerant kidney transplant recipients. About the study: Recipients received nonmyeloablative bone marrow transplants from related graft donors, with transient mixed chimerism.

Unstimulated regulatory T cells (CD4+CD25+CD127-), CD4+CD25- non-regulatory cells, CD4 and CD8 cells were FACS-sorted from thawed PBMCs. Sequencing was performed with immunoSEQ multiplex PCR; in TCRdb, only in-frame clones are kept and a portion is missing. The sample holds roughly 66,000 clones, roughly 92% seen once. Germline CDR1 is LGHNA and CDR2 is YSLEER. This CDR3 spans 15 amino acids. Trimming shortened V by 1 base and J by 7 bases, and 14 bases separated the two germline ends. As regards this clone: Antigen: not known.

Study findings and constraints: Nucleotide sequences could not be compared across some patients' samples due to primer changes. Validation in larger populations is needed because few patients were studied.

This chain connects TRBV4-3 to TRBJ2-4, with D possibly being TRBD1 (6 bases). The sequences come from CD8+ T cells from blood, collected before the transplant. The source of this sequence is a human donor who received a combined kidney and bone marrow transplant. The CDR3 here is CASSQGQGTSNIQYF. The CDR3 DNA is TGCGCCAGCAGCCAAGGGCAGGGGACGTCGAACATTCAGTACTTC.